One sample yielded the 27 T cell receptor beta chains listed below, sequenced in a study of blood T cell repertoires in COVID-19. The assay was immunoSEQ multiplex PCR, and TCRdb's table has in-frame clones only and misses some. The table shows 250,000 to 350,000 clones, with approximately 90% occurring only once. What was sequenced was PBMCs or T cells enriched from blood (not recorded which). The receptors here all came from a woman aged 18-29 years who had recovered from COVID-19.

The chain uses TRBV19 and TRBJ1-2, with 8 nucleotides matching TRBD1. The CDR3 spans 12 residues. Germline V gene data show CDR1 as LNHDA and CDR2 as SQIVND (reference sequence). The junction had 1 base not matched to a gene; V was cut back by 8 bases and J by 2 bases. Here the CDR3 DNA reads TGTGCCAGTGGGGACAGGAACTATGGCTACACCTTC. As protein: CASGDRNYGYTF.

This clone has more than one count but fewer than ten. The chain employs TRBV5-4 and TRBJ2-7; 11 nucleotides match TRBD2. The J segment lost 3 bases and the V segment lost 0 bases, leaving 5 bases of the junction unmatched. CDR3 length equals 16 residues. Germline assignment: CDR1 SGHNT and CDR2 YYREEE (reference sequence). The CDR3 region is CASSLGPSGGLYEQYF. For the CDR3, the DNA is TGTGCCAGCAGCTTGGGGCCTAGCGGGGGGCTCTACGAGCAGTACTTC.

The chain uses TRBV6-1 and TRBJ2-1; 9 bases are a match to TRBD1. V shed 3 bases and J 9 bases; nucleotides not matched to a gene: 15. Germline V lookup: CDR1 MNHNS, CDR2 SASEGT. This CDR3 contains 17 residues. CDR3 sequence reads: CASSETSGTGYWGEQFF. CDR3 in DNA: TGTGCCAGCAGTGAGACCTCCGGGACAGGGTATTGGGGTGAGCAGTTCTTC.

This rearrangement joins TRBV19 to TRBJ2-5; TRBD1 matches 7 bases. J was trimmed by 3 bases and V by 5 bases; bases with no gene match: 6. Germline V CDR1 and CDR2: LNHDA, SQIVND (reference sequence). This CDR3 comprises 14 residues. The CDR3 loop reads CASSHGTAEETQYF. The CDR3 bases are TGTGCCAGTAGTCACGGGACAGCCGAAGAGACCCAGTACTTC.

The rearrangement links TRBV27 to TRBJ2-7; TRBD2 might be the D (5 bases). V dropped 4 bases and J dropped 7 bases, with 11 bases sitting between them. The CDR3 is made up of 12 amino acids. Per the germline V gene, CDR1 is MNHEY and CDR2 is SMNVEV (reference sequence). CDR3 nucleotides: TGTGCCAGCAGTTCCCGCGCGGGTGAGCAGTACTTC. Translating gives CASSSRAGEQYF.

This clone came up once. The chain carries TRBV3-1 (or the pseudogene TRBV3-2) and TRBJ2-7, with 15 positions matching TRBD2. CDR1 is LGHDT, CDR2 YNNKEL, per germline (reference sequence). This CDR3 has 17 residues. The J segment lost 3 bases and the V segment lost 1 base, leaving 4 bases of the junction unmatched. CDR3 in DNA: TGTGCCAGCAGCCAAGGCAGGACTAGCGGGGGGGTCTACGAGCAGTACTTC. Residues: CASSQGRTSGGVYEQYF.

The chain employs TRBV30 and TRBJ2-4, with 7 bases lining up with TRBD2. Germline V lookup: CDR1 GTSNPN, CDR2 SVGIG (reference sequence). This CDR3 has 17 amino acids. Here the CDR3 DNA reads TGTGCTGGGGAGGGCTACGCCCTCGCTTTAGCCAAAAACATTCAGTACTTC. Residues: CAGEGYALALAKNIQYF.

This clone appeared a single time. The chain couples TRBV25-1 to TRBJ1-3, with 7 bases that match TRBD1. Germline CDR1 is MGHDK and CDR2 is SYGVNS. The CDR3 is 15 residues long. The V and J ends lost 2 bases and 4 bases, in that order; junction bases with no gene match: 5. The CDR3 reads CASSELGTAGNTIYF. CDR3 in DNA: TGTGCCAGCAGTGAACTCGGGACAGCAGGAAACACCATATATTTT.

V is TRBV28 and J is TRBJ1-5, with D tentatively TRBD1 (6 bases). The CDR3 extends over 14 amino acids. V dropped 2 bases and J dropped 7 bases, with 12 bases sitting between them. CDR1 is MDHEN, CDR2 SYDVKM, per germline. The CDR3 protein is CASSLPRGVQPQHF. The CDR3 region has the DNA TGTGCCAGCAGTTTACCCAGGGGTGTCCAGCCCCAGCATTTT.

The chain links TRBV7-9 to TRBJ1-1; no clear D gene. The CDR3 spans 14 residues. Trimming stripped 2 bases from V and 4 bases from J, with 11 bases between. Per the germline V gene, CDR1 is SEHNR and CDR2 is FQNEAQ (reference sequence). The CDR3 DNA sequence: TGTGCCAGCAGCTTAAAGCGTTTAGGCACTGAAGCTTTCTTT. It specifies CASSLKRLGTEAFF.

To note about this clone: Within the sample, other DNA sequences also encode this same CDR3. The genes are TRBV28 and TRBJ1-2, with TRBD1 matching over 7 bases. Germline CDR1 reads MDHEN; CDR2 reads SYDVKM. J gave up 2 bases and V 5 bases, and 5 bases lay outside the gene matches. CDR3 length: 14 amino acids. Here the CDR3 reads CASSPPGQNYGYTF. CDR3 coding DNA: TGTGCCAGCAGTCCACCGGGACAGAACTATGGCTACACCTTC.

The chain recombines TRBV2 with TRBJ2-5, with D tentatively TRBD2 (5 bases). The CDR3 is 12 residues long. Germline V lookup: CDR1 SNHLY, CDR2 FYNNEI. V shed 6 bases and J shed 5 bases, with 10 bases lying between them. CDR3 region: CASSRGRETQYF. CDR3 bases: TGTGCCAGCAGCCGGGGTAGGGAGACCCAGTACTTC.

V and J are TRBV2 and TRBJ1-2; TRBD1 aligns across 8 bases. The CDR3 is 14 residues long. The V gene's germline CDR1 is SNHLY and CDR2 FYNNEI. The V segment lost 6 bases and the J segment 4 bases; nucleotides outside the gene matches: 7. The CDR3 region has the DNA TGTGCCAGCAGAATTCATGACAGGGGCTATGGCTACACCTTC. It is translated as CASRIHDRGYGYTF. The full variable domain, rest sourced from reference TRBV2 and TRBJ1-2, is EPEVTQTPSHQVTQMGQEVILRCVPISNHLYFYWYRQILGQKVEFLVSFYNNEISEKSEIFDDQFSVERPDGSNFTLKIRSTKLEDSAMYFCASRIHDRGYGYTFGSGTRLTVV.

This clone was recorded once. The chain is built from TRBV27 and TRBJ1-5; D gene ambiguous. Trimming stripped 2 bases from V and 4 bases from J, with 9 bases between. The CDR3 is made up of 14 amino acids. Germline CDR1 reads MNHEY; CDR2 reads SMNVEV (reference sequence). In nucleotides, the CDR3 is TGTGCCAGCAGTTTACTAGGCGGGAATCAGCCCCAGCATTTT. Amino acid sequence: CASSLLGGNQPQHF.

This chain links TRBV6-4 with TRBJ1-2; 12 bases are shared with TRBD1. The junction had 15 bases not matched to a gene; V was cut back by 10 bases and J by 3 bases. CDR3 size: 17 residues. Germline assignment: CDR1 MRHNA and CDR2 SNTAGT. CDR3 sequence reads: CATPGTGGKVGDYGYTF. DNA for the CDR3: TGTGCCACTCCGGGGACAGGGGGCAAGGTAGGCGACTATGGCTACACCTTC.

The chain combines TRBV7-9 with TRBJ1-2, with 7 bases aligning to TRBD1. CDR1 SEHNR and CDR2 FQNEAQ come from the germline V gene (reference sequence). The CDR3 has 15 amino acids. V was clipped by 0 bases and J by 4 bases; unmatched bases: 5. The CDR3 sequence: CASSLAGDRAYGYTF. CDR3 in DNA: TGTGCCAGCAGCTTAGCGGGCGACAGGGCCTATGGCTACACCTTC.

The chain recombines TRBV27 with TRBJ1-2, with 7 bases lining up with TRBD1. Losses at the gene ends were 7 bases for V and 0 bases for J; bases not matched to a gene: 17. CDR1 MNHEY and CDR2 SMNVEV come from the germline V gene (reference sequence). The CDR3 sequence is 18 residues long. CDR3 in DNA: TGTGCCAGCACTCATGGGCAGGGGGTTAGGGCGGCTAACTATGGCTACACCTTC. This codes for CASTHGQGVRAANYGYTF.

This clone was detected many times. This chain uses TRBV27 with TRBJ2-1; D remains unclear. Trimming removed 8 bases from V and 1 base from J, with 9 bases in between. The CDR3 contains 13 residues. The germline CDR1 and CDR2 sequences are MNHEY and SMNVEV (reference sequence). In DNA, the CDR3 is TGTGCCAGCGGCTGGGCATCCTACAATGAGCAGTTCTTC. Its protein is CASGWASYNEQFF.

This clone was detected only once. This chain connects TRBV9 to TRBJ2-7; no clear D gene. This CDR3 is built from 15 residues. From germline, CDR1 is SGDLS and CDR2 YYNGEE. Trimming took off 0 bases at V and 2 bases at J, with 12 bases between the two ends. CDR3 coding DNA: TGTGCCAGCAGCGTAGCCCCTACGCAGGCCTACGAGCAGTACTTC. Translating gives CASSVAPTQAYEQYF.

The chain has TRBV5-1 and TRBJ1-5; D is perhaps TRBD1 (6 bases). Germline assignment: CDR1 SGHRS and CDR2 YFSETQ. This CDR3 spans 14 amino acids. The ends were cut back, 4 bases at V and 6 bases at J, with 14 bases in the middle. In DNA form, the CDR3 reads TGCGCCAGCAGCCATGGGGGCTCGGGTCAGCCCCAGCATTTT. Translation: CASSHGGSGQPQHF.

The V call is TRBV6-5, the J call TRBJ1-2, with D perhaps matching TRBD1 (6 bases). V lost 6 bases and J 2 bases, leaving 13 bases between the germline ends. Germline V lookup: CDR1 MNHEY, CDR2 SVGAGI. The CDR3 runs to 14 residues. CDR3: CASRSRQANYGYTF. Here the CDR3 DNA reads TGTGCCAGCAGAAGCCGACAGGCCAACTATGGCTACACCTTC.

The chain has TRBV5-4 and TRBJ1-6; D might be TRBD1 (6 bases). CDR3 size: 13 residues. Germline V lookup: CDR1 SGHNT, CDR2 YYREEE (reference sequence). Trimming shortened V by 3 bases and J by 15 bases, and 16 bases separated the two germline ends. Written as DNA, the CDR3 is TGTGCCAGCAGCTGGTACAGGGATAAGAGCCTCCACTTT. This gives the protein CASSWYRDKSLHF.

The chain is built from TRBV6-5 and TRBJ1-2; 7 positions agree with TRBD1. J lost 7 bases, V lost 7 bases, and 9 bases had no gene match. Germline values: CDR1 MNHEY, CDR2 SVGAGI. CDR3 length equals 13 residues. CDR3 in amino acids: CASNPRQGGGYTF. CDR3 DNA: TGTGCCAGCAACCCTAGACAGGGCGGTGGCTACACCTTC.

The rearrangement uses TRBV27 and TRBJ1-5; 7 bases align to TRBD1. Trimming at V came to 5 bases and at J to 4 bases, leaving 11 bases not matched to a gene. CDR1 is MNHEY and CDR2 is SMNVEV in the germline V gene (reference sequence). There are 16 residues in the CDR3. CDR3 DNA: TGTGCCAGCAGTCCAGAAACGACAGGGCCAAATCAGCCCCAGCATTTT. Amino acids: CASSPETTGPNQPQHF.

This sequence joins TRBV6-5 and TRBJ1-5, with TRBD1 identical over 8 bases. The V gene end was trimmed by 4 bases and the J gene end by 6 bases; junction bases not matched to a gene: 5. Germline V gene sequence: CDR1 MNHEY, CDR2 SVGAGI. CDR3 length: 14 amino acids. The CDR3 DNA reads as TGTGCCAGCAGTTTTAGGCAGGGGGCTCAGCCCCAGCATTTT. Translating it yields CASSFRQGAQPQHF.

The count of this clone is one. This chain connects TRBV2 to TRBJ2-1; 12 nucleotides agree with TRBD2. This CDR3 region has 15 residues. With 5 bases clipped from V and 7 bases from J, the junction kept 6 bases outside the gene matches. Germline loops: CDR1 SNHLY, CDR2 FYNNEI. Here the CDR3 reads CASSPSGGVWNEQFF. In DNA form, the CDR3 reads TGTGCCAGCAGTCCTAGCGGGGGGGTATGGAATGAGCAGTTCTTC.

The rearrangement links TRBV27 to TRBJ2-1; TRBD2 matches at 13 bases. The CDR3 length is 16 residues. Germline CDR1 MNHEY, CDR2 SMNVEV (reference sequence). V lost 7 bases and J lost 7; bases outside the gene matches: 10. Written as DNA, the CDR3 is TGTGCCAGCACCCACTTAACTAGCGGGGGGGGTAATGAGCAGTTCTTC. Translating gives CASTHLTSGGGNEQFF.